The T cell receptor (beta chain) under discussion was sequenced for a study of blood T cell repertoires in COVID-19. Looking at the study overall: From the United States, Italy and Spain came samples of acute and convalescent COVID-19.

Patients from Seattle were sampled longitudinally, starting during active infection. With 0 bases removed from V and 1 base from J, the gap between germline ends came to 4 bases. The germline gives CDR1 SGHRS, CDR2 YFSETQ. The CDR3 runs to 13 residues. Original handling: The assay estimated nucleated cells by amplifying reference gene primers. TCRdb keeps only in-frame clones here, not all; method: immunoSEQ multiplex PCR. That table furnishes V, J and clone size, whereas the DNA furnished D and trimming. Of 100,000 to 150,000 clones in the sample, about 93% are singletons; the top ten hold around 2%. With regard to this clone: Other nucleotide sequences in the sample specify the same CDR3.

The sample consisted of peripheral blood. The source of this sequence is a man aged 50 to 59 with COVID-19, enrolled during active disease. V usage is TRBV5-1 and J usage is TRBJ1-1; D unclear. The CDR3 spells CASSLAGNTEAFF. The CDR3 region has the DNA TGCGCCAGCAGCTTGGCCGGGAACACTGAAGCTTTCTTT.